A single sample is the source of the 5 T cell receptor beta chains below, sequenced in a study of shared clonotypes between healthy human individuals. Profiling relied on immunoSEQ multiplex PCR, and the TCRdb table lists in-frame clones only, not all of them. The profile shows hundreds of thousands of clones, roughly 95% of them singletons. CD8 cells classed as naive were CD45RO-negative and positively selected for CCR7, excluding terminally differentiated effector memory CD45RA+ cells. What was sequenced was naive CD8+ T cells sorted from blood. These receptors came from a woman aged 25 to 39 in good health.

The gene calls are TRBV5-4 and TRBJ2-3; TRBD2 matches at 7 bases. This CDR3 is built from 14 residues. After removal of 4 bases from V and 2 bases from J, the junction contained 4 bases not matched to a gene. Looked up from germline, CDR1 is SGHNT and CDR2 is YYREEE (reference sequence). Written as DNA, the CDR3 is TGTGCCAGCAGCCCGGGACTACTCACAGATACGCAGTATTTT. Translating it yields CASSPGLLTDTQYF.

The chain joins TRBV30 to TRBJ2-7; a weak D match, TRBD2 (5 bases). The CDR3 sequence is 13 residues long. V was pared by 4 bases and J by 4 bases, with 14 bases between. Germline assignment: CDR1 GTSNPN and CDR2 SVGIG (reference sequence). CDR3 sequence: CAWTLDSAYEQYF. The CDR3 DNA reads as TGTGCCTGGACCCTCGATAGCGCTTACGAGCAGTACTTC. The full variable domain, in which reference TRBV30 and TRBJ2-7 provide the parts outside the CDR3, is SQTIHQWPATLVQPVGSPLSLECTVEGTSNPNLYWYRQAAGRGLQLLFYSVGIGQISSEVPQNLSASRPQDRQFILSSKKLLLSDSGFYLCAWTLDSAYEQYFGPGTRLTVT.

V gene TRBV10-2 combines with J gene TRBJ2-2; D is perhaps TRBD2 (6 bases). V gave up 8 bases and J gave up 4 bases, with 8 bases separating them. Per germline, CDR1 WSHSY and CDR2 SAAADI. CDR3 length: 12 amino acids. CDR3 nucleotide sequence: TGCGCCAGCGACGGGGGCACCGGGGAGCTGTTTTTT. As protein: CASDGGTGELFF.

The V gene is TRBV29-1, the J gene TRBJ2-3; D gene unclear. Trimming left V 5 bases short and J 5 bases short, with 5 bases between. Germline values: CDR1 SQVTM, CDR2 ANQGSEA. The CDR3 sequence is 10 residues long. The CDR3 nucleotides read TGCAGCGTTTTGTTAGATACGCAGTATTTT. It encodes CSVLLDTQYF.

The CDR3 region has the DNA TGCGCCAGCAGCTTGACAGGGGGCAGGGGCGAGCAGTACTTC. Protein sequence: CASSLTGGRGEQYF. V and J are TRBV5-1 and TRBJ2-7; 9 bases line up with TRBD1. V shed 1 base, J shed 6 bases, and the junction held 5 bases outside the gene matches. Germline CDR1 and CDR2: SGHRS and YFSETQ. CDR3 length: 14 amino acids.